This T cell receptor beta chain appears in the sequencing data of a study of T cells in Graves' hyperthyroidism and ophthalmopathy. General observations from the study: The model's output predicted ophthalmopathy at a median of around 7 months prior to onset. Most thyroid clonotypes that were expanded above 0.001 also turned up in blood.

Lactation, pregnancy, other autoimmune disease or uncontrolled infection led to exclusion of patients. Isolation of PBMCs was performed on around 9.4 ml fresh peripheral blood. The CDR3 has 16 residues. V shed 2 bases and J 9 bases; nucleotides not matched to a gene: 15. Germline CDR1 MNHNY, CDR2 SVGAGI (reference sequence). RNA transcripts gave rise to amplified TCR beta CDR3 regions. Primed by the HTBI set, a first-round RT-PCR was run on the TCR CDR3. TCRdb re-analysed the multiplex PCR reads in MiXCR, keeping a single row per CDR3 protein. The sample has approximately 410,000 distinct CDR3 sequences, roughly 13% seen once. This clonotype has ten or more counts. The antigen is not known.

The sample comprised blood. The chain recombines TRBV6-6 with TRBJ2-5; the match to TRBD2 covers 7 bases. This TCR came from a woman between 18 and 29 years old with Graves' hyperthyroidism. The CDR3 here is CASSYAGPEKAGAQYF. The CDR3 nucleotides read TGTGCCAGCAGTTACGCGGGACCAGAAAAGGCGGGGGCCCAGTACTTC.